The 26 T cell receptor beta chains below all came from one sample that was sequenced in a study of metastatic and nonmetastatic thyroid tumors. Thyroid surgery was performed in patients who had received no treatment beforehand. TCRdb called clones again from the PCR reads with MiXCR. The table records approximately 25,000 clones, 20% to 30% of them present only once. Sequenced sample: blood. The origin of the receptors is a male donor with papillary thyroid cancer or a benign thyroid nodule (not recorded which). Some clones in this sample may be carry-over from other donors' samples.

The gene calls are TRBV5-1 and TRBJ2-7; unclear D gene. Germline assignment: CDR1 SGHRS and CDR2 YFSETQ. The CDR3 sequence is 16 residues long. Between the trimmed V and J ends, which lost 0 bases and 6 bases, there was a span of 19 bases. CDR3 nucleotides: TGCGCCAGCAGCTTGGTGGTGCGGCCGGCAATGGGCGAGCAGTACTTC. Protein product: CASSLVVRPAMGEQYF. Using reference TRBV5-1 and TRBJ2-7 for the parts outside the CDR3, the full variable domain is KAGVTQTPRYLIKTRGQQVTLSCSPISGHRSVSWYQQTPGQGLQFLFEYFSETQRNKGNFPGRFSGRQFSNSRSEMNVSTLELGDSALYLCASSLVVRPAMGEQYFGPGTRLTVT.

The CDR3 DNA is TGTGCCAGCAGCAAGGCGTCCGGGGAGCTGTTTTTT. Its translation is CASSKASGELFF. This chain joins TRBV3-1 and TRBJ2-2; D gene uncertain. With 5 bases removed from V and 6 bases from J, the gap between germline ends came to 7 bases. Germline V gene lookup returns CDR1 LGHDT and CDR2 YNNKEL (reference sequence). CDR3 length: 12 amino acids.

To note about this clone: Likely a read error: the CDR3 ends without its conserved phenylalanine or tryptophan. The chain links TRBV28 to TRBJ1-3, with D unresolved. The V gene lost 2 bases and the J gene lost 4 bases, with 12 bases spanning the gap. The length of the CDR3 is 15 residues. Germline CDR1 reads MDHEN; CDR2 reads SYDVKM. DNA for the CDR3: TGTGCCAGCAGTTTACCACTAGAGGCGGGAAACACCATATATATT. Its translation: CASSLPLEAGNTIYI.

There are many counts of this clone. The V gene is TRBV2, the J gene TRBJ2-5; 9 nucleotides agree with TRBD2. The CDR3 runs 16 residues. Trimming cost V 1 base and J 2 bases; bases outside gene matches: 5. Germline V gives CDR1 SNHLY, CDR2 FYNNEI. The CDR3 bases are TGTGCCAGCAGTGAAGGGACTAGCGCCGGACAAGAGACCCAGTACTTC. Translating gives CASSEGTSAGQETQYF. The entire variable domain, with the rest obtained from reference TRBV2 and TRBJ2-5, is as follows: EPEVTQTPSHQVTQMGQEVILRCVPISNHLYFYWYRQILGQKVEFLVSFYNNEISEKSEIFDDQFSVERPDGSNFTLKIRSTKLEDSAMYFCASSEGTSAGQETQYFGPGTRLLVL.

The sample holds many counts of this clone. The V and J genes are TRBV29-1 and TRBJ2-5, with 13 bases lining up with TRBD2. This CDR3 comprises 15 residues. Per the germline V gene, CDR1 is SQVTM and CDR2 is ANQGSEA. With 3 bases clipped from V and 5 bases from J, the junction kept 6 bases outside the gene matches. The CDR3 DNA follows: TGCAGCGTTGAGGAACTAGCGGGAGGGCGGGAGACCCAGTACTTC. Its protein is CSVEELAGGRETQYF.

This clone was picked up many times. This rearrangement joins TRBV12-3 or TRBV12-4 to TRBJ2-6; no clear D. The germline V and J ends were trimmed by 2 bases and 0 bases, with 11 bases remaining between them. This CDR3 is built from 17 residues. The CDR3 bases are TGTGCCAGCAGTTTAAGGGTCAGATCCTCTGGGGCCAACGTCCTGACTTTC. It translates to CASSLRVRSSGANVLTF.

This clone was counted between two and nine times. This chain connects TRBV12-3 or TRBV12-4 to TRBJ1-2; D might be TRBD1 (5 bases). The CDR3 covers 13 residues. Trimming removed 7 bases from V and 8 bases from J, with 17 bases in between. The CDR3, as DNA: TGTGCCAGCACACTGAACAGGAGGCAAGGCTACACCTTC. This encodes CASTLNRRQGYTF.

The rearrangement uses TRBV6-1 and TRBJ2-7; 8 bases match TRBD2. V shed 9 bases and J 4 bases; nucleotides not matched to a gene: 11. The germline V gene has CDR1 MNHNS and CDR2 SASEGT. CDR3 size: 14 residues. CDR3 amino acids: CASKKRELIYEQYF. As DNA, the CDR3 is TGTGCCAGTAAGAAGCGGGAGTTGATTTACGAGCAGTACTTC.

J is TRBJ2-7 and V is TRBV25-1; 8 bases fit TRBD1. Germline-derived CDR1 and CDR2 are MGHDK and SYGVNS. V lost 6 bases and J lost 0; bases outside the gene matches: 4. The CDR3 runs to 14 residues. This CDR3 is CASSEDRVSYEQYF. CDR3 coding DNA: TGTGCCAGCAGCGAGGACAGGGTCTCCTACGAGCAGTACTTC.

This chain uses TRBV7-2 with TRBJ2-1; D is uncertain. Trimming left V 5 bases short and J 7 bases short, with 6 bases between. Germline V CDR1 and CDR2: SGHTA, FQGNSA. CDR3 length equals 11 residues. CDR3 residues: CASSIRNEQFF. The CDR3 DNA reads TGTGCCAGCAGCATCCGGAATGAGCAGTTCTTC.

Ten or more counts support this clone. The gene calls are TRBV20-1 and TRBJ2-1; weak D call: TRBD1 (5 bases). V was cut by 5 bases and J by 13 bases, with 15 bases left in between. Germline V CDR1 and CDR2: DFQATT, SNEGSKA (reference sequence). The CDR3 is 11 amino acids. DNA of the CDR3: TGCAGTGCTGGAAAACAGGAGTTACAGTTCTTC. It is translated as CSAGKQELQFF.

The chain combines TRBV6-5 with TRBJ2-7, with D possibly TRBD2 on 6 matching bases. The V gene lost 1 base and the J gene lost 2 bases, with 21 bases spanning the gap. The CDR3 is made up of 18 amino acids. Germline values: CDR1 MNHEY, CDR2 SVGAGI. CDR3 amino acids: CASSYFSGSGTGAYEQYF. DNA of the CDR3: TGTGCCAGCAGTTACTTCTCGGGCTCCGGGACGGGGGCCTACGAGCAGTACTTC.

This clone was counted ten times or more. The chain combines TRBV4-3 with TRBJ2-3; TRBD2 aligns across 10 bases. J was trimmed by 9 bases and V by 0 bases; bases with no gene match: 6. Germline V gene sequence: CDR1 LGHNA, CDR2 YSLEER. CDR3 length: 15 amino acids. CDR3 coding DNA: TGCGCCAGCAGCCAAGATCTAGCGGGAGTCCGAACGCAGTATTTT. Protein: CASSQDLAGVRTQYF.

By its share, this clone is medium-sized (0.01 to 0.1%). The rearrangement uses TRBV11-2 and TRBJ2-7; D gene uncertain. Germline assignment: CDR1 SGHAT and CDR2 FQNNGV. Trimming stripped 5 bases from V and 2 bases from J, with 4 bases between. The CDR3 runs 11 residues. CDR3 DNA: TGTGCCAGCAGCCCCGCCTACGAGCAGTACTTC. Amino acid sequence: CASSPAYEQYF.

This clone was found many times. The rearrangement uses TRBV20-1 and TRBJ2-3, with a possible D match to TRBD2 (7 bases). CDR3 length: 14 amino acids. V was cut by 0 bases and J by 6 bases, with 13 bases left in between. CDR1 DFQATT and CDR2 SNEGSKA come from the germline V gene (reference sequence). The CDR3 here is CSARDLGRGDTQYF. CDR3 bases: TGCAGTGCTAGAGATCTGGGGAGGGGGGATACGCAGTATTTT.

This clone has ten or more counts. This chain uses TRBV4-1 with TRBJ1-1; no definite D call. Trimming removed 1 base at V and 1 base at J, with 16 bases between. The CDR3 length is 17 residues. From germline, CDR1 is MGHRA and CDR2 YSYEKL. This chain's CDR3 is CASSQGTGWERNTEAFF. The CDR3 bases are TGCGCCAGCAGCCAAGGAACCGGATGGGAGCGGAACACTGAAGCTTTCTTT.

The chain links TRBV7-2 to TRBJ2-1; D gene unclear. This CDR3 is built from 13 residues. The ends were cut back, 1 base at V and 6 bases at J, with 7 bases in the middle. CDR1 and CDR2 from the germline V gene are SGHTA and FQGNSA. The CDR3 loop reads CASSLDRSNEQFF. In DNA, the CDR3 is TGTGCCAGCAGCTTAGACCGGTCCAATGAGCAGTTCTTC.

The chain combines TRBV20-1 with TRBJ1-5; D perhaps matches TRBD1 (5 bases). The CDR3 loop spans 15 amino acids. Per germline, CDR1 DFQATT and CDR2 SNEGSKA (reference sequence). V was pared by 3 bases and J by 4 bases, with 16 bases between. The CDR3 sequence is CSARPRVSKNQPQHF. The CDR3 nucleotides are TGCAGTGCTAGGCCCAGGGTCTCCAAGAATCAGCCCCAGCATTTT.

This clone has more than one count but fewer than ten. The chain is built from TRBV12-3 or TRBV12-4 and TRBJ1-2; TRBD1 matches at 9 bases. The CDR3 is made up of 16 amino acids. Trimming removed 6 bases from V and 7 bases from J; junction bases left unmatched: 15. DNA of the CDR3: TGTGCCAGCAGCGACACCCCGGGACAGGGTATTATTGGCTACACCTTC. Translation gives CASSDTPGQGIIGYTF.

This clone was observed at least ten times. This chain joins TRBV4-1 and TRBJ2-7; possibly TRBD1 for D (6 bases). Trimming removed 3 bases from V and 4 bases from J, with 16 bases in between. Germline-derived CDR1 and CDR2 are MGHRA and YSYEKL. CDR3 length: 15 residues. CDR3 in DNA: TGCGCCAGCAGCCAGACGCCTGGGGGCCTTTACGAGCAGTACTTC. This translates into CASSQTPGGLYEQYF.

In this sample, this clone turned up many times. V and J are TRBV27 and TRBJ2-5, with 15 bases lining up with TRBD2. The CDR3 has 18 residues. Trimming at V came to 4 bases and at J to 5 bases, leaving 11 bases not matched to a gene. CDR1 and CDR2 (germline): MNHEY, SMNVEV (reference sequence). In nucleotides, the CDR3 is TGTGCCAGCAGTTCCCGTGCGGGACTAGCGGGAGGTCGGGAGACCCAGTACTTC. Translated, it gives CASSSRAGLAGGRETQYF.

By proportion, this clone is medium-sized. This rearrangement joins TRBV25-1 to TRBJ1-6, with D maybe TRBD1 (6 bases). The germline CDR1 and CDR2 sequences are MGHDK and SYGVNS. Trimming took off 3 bases at V and 12 bases at J, with 9 bases between the two ends. This CDR3 region has 12 residues. CDR3 amino acids: CASSDGGLPLHF. The DNA of the CDR3 is TGTGCCAGCAGTGATGGGGGCCTACCCCTCCACTTT.

This clone was found many times. The J gene is TRBJ2-7, the V gene TRBV19; D gene ambiguous. V dropped 5 bases and J dropped 2 bases, with 7 bases sitting between them. This CDR3 spans 12 amino acids. Germline assignment: CDR1 LNHDA and CDR2 SQIVND (reference sequence). The CDR3 DNA reads TGTGCCAGTAGTGTGGAACCCTACGAGCAGTACTTC. This gives the protein CASSVEPYEQYF. Based on the CDR3 plus reference TRBV19 and TRBJ2-7, the full variable domain is DGGITQSPKYLFRKEGQNVTLSCEQNLNHDAMYWYRQDPGQGLRLIYYSQIVNDFQKGDIAEGYSVSREKKESFPLTVTSAQKNPTAFYLCASSVEPYEQYFGPGTRLTVT.

In this sample, this clone turned up many times. This sequence joins TRBV28 and TRBJ2-1; 7 bases are a match to TRBD2. The V and J ends lost 7 bases and 8 bases, in that order; junction bases with no gene match: 14. The CDR3 is 15 amino acids. Per germline, CDR1 MDHEN and CDR2 SYDVKM. The CDR3 region is CASNSYRRERDEQFF. The CDR3 region has the DNA TGTGCCAGCAATTCCTATCGGCGGGAGCGGGATGAGCAGTTCTTC. The complete variable domain, with remaining parts taken from reference TRBV28 and TRBJ2-1, reads DVKVTQSSRYLVKRTGEKVFLECVQDMDHENMFWYRQDPGLGLRLIYFSYDVKMKEKGDIPEGYSVSREKKERFSLILESASTNQTSMYLCASNSYRRERDEQFFGPGTRLTVL.

This clone was recorded many times. The V call is TRBV28, the J call TRBJ1-1; TRBD1 matches at 11 bases. This CDR3 contains 16 residues. The junction had 6 bases not matched to a gene; V was cut back by 6 bases and J by 0 bases. From germline, CDR1 is MDHEN and CDR2 SYDVKM. CDR3 sequence reads: CASRKGQGVMNTEAFF. The CDR3 DNA reads TGTGCCAGCAGAAAGGGACAGGGGGTGATGAACACTGAAGCTTTCTTT.

This clone has a handful of counts. Possible read error: a much larger clone is one base away. Other DNA sequences of this sample code for an identical CDR3. The chain carries TRBV3-1 and TRBJ2-5; D is unclear. The CDR3 totals 11 residues. Looked up from germline, CDR1 is LGHDT and CDR2 is YNNKEL (reference sequence). This CDR3 reads CASSQGETQYF. The CDR3 DNA reads TGCGCCAGCAGCCAAGGGGAGACCCAGTACTTC.